In this sample, the clone carrying this TCR beta chain turned up a few times. Its antigen is unidentified. This record comes from a study of T-cell reconstitution after alpha-beta-depleted transplantation in children. Study results and caveats: Once a year had passed after transplant, T-cell counts and diversity came mostly from newly produced T cells.

Unique molecular identifiers were used to barcode this TCRbeta library. Using its own MiXCR run on the PCR reads, TCRdb lists one record per CDR3 protein. The sample records under 250,000 distinct CDR3 sequences, about a sixth being singletons. The material was PBMCs, mostly from graft donor cells, obtained 360 days after TCRalphabeta/CD19-depleted stem cell transplant. This receptor was identified in a male patient aged 2-15 years who had a stem cell transplant for acute lymphoblastic leukemia, so the T cells may come from the graft donor.

CDR3 residues: CASSLGSLGPDTQYF. The CDR3 DNA follows: TGCGCCAGCAGCTTGGGATCCCTGGGACCAGATACGCAGTATTTT. The chain is built from TRBV5-1 and TRBJ2-3, with D possibly being TRBD1 or TRBD2 (5 bases each). V lost 0 bases to trimming and J lost 4 bases, with 12 bases between them. Germline V gives CDR1 SGHRS, CDR2 YFSETQ. This CDR3 contains 15 residues.